This TCR beta chain derives from a study of CD8 T cells in ankylosing spondylitis. This CDR3 contains 11 residues. Per the germline V gene, CDR1 is SGHRS and CDR2 is YFSETQ. With 5 bases removed from V and 4 bases from J, the gap between germline ends came to 7 bases. This clonotype has a count of ten or more. MiXCR, run by TCRdb on the 5' RACE reads, gives a single entry per CDR3 protein. The table includes roughly 130,000 distinct CDR3 sequences, roughly a tenth detected once. This chain joins TRBV5-1 and TRBJ2-7, with D perhaps TRBD2 (6 bases). Sequenced sample: blood, either unsorted or a sorted T cell fraction (not recorded which). The sequence was obtained from a male donor with ankylosing spondylitis or in good health (not recorded which). The CDR3 coding sequence is TGCGCCAGCAGGGGGACTTACGAGCAGTACTTC. It yields the protein CASRGTYEQYF.